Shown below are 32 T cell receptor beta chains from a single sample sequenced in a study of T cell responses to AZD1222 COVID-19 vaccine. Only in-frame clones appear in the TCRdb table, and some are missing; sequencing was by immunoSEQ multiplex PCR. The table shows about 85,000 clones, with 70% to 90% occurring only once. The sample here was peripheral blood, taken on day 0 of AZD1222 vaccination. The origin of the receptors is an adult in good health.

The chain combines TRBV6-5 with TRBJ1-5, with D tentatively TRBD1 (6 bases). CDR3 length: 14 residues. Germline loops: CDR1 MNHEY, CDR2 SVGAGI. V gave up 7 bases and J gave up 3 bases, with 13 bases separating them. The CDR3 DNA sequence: TGTGCCAGCACGGACAGACCTGACAATCAGCCCCAGCATTTT. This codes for CASTDRPDNQPQHF.

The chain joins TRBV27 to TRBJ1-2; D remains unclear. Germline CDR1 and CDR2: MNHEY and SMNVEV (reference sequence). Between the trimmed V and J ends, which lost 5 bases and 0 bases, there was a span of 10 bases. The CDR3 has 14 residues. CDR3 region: CASSMMGSNYGYTF. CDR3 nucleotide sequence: TGTGCCAGCAGTATGATGGGGTCTAACTATGGCTACACCTTC.

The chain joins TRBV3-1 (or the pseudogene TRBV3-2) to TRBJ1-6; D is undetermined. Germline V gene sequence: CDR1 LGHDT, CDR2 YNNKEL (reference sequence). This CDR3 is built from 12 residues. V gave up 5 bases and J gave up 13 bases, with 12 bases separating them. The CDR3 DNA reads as TGTGCCAGCAGCTCTAGCGGGTCGCCCCTCCACTTT. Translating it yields CASSSSGSPLHF.

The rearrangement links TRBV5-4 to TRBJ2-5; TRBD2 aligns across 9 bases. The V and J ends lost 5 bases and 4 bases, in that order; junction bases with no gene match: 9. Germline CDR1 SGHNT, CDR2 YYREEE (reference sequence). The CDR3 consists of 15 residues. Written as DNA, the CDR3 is TGTGCCAGCAGTTTAGCGGGAGTTCTTGGAGAGACCCAGTACTTC. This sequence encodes CASSLAGVLGETQYF.

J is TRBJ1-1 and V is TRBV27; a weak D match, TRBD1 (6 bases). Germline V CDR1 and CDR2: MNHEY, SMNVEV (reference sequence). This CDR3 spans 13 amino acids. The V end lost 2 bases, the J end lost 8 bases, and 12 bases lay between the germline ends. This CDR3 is CASSLRGGWEAFF. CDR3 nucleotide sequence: TGTGCCAGCAGTTTACGCGGGGGCTGGGAAGCTTTCTTT.

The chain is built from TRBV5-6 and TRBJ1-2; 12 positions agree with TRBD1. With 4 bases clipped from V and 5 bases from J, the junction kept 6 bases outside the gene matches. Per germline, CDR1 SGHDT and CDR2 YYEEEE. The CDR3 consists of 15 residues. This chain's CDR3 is CASSPEGQGAYGYTF. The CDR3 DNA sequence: TGTGCCAGCAGCCCGGAGGGACAGGGGGCATATGGCTACACCTTC.

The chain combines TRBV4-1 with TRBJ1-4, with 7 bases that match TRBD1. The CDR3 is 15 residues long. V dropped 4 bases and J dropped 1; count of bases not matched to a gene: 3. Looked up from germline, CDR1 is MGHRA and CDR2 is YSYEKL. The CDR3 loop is CASSPRGQTNEKLFF. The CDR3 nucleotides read TGCGCCAGCAGCCCAAGGGGGCAAACTAATGAAAAACTGTTTTTT.

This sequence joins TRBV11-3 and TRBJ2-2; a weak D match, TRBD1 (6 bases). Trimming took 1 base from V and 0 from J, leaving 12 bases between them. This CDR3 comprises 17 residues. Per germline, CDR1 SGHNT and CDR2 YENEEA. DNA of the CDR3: TGTGCCAGCAGCTTAGGATACAGGGCCTCGAACACCGGGGAGCTGTTTTTT. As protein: CASSLGYRASNTGELFF.

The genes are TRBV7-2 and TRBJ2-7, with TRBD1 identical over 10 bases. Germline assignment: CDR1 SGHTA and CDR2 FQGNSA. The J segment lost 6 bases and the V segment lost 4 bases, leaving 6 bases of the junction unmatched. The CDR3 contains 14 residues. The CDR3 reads CASSYGTGVSEQYF. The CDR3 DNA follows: TGTGCCAGCAGCTACGGGACAGGGGTTTCCGAGCAGTACTTC.

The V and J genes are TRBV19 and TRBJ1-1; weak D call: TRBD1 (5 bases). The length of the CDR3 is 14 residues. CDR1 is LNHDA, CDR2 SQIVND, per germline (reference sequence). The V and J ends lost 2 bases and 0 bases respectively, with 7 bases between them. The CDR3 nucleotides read TGTGCCAGTAGTATAACAGGCGTGAACACTGAAGCTTTCTTT. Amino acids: CASSITGVNTEAFF.

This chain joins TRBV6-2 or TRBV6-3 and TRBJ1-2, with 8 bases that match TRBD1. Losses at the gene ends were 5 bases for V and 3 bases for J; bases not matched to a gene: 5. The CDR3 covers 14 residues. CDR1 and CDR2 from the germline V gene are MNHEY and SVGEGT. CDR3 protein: CASSIGTGYYGYTF. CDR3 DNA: TGTGCCAGCAGTATTGGGACAGGATACTATGGCTACACCTTC.

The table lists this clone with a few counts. This CDR3 is CASSSPGTGSYEQYF. Here the CDR3 DNA reads TGTGCCAGTAGTAGTCCCGGGACAGGTAGCTACGAGCAGTACTTC. V is TRBV19 and J is TRBJ2-7; 8 nucleotides line up with TRBD1. Germline CDR1 reads LNHDA; CDR2 reads SQIVND (reference sequence). V trimming: 4 bases; J trimming: 3 bases; junction bases outside the gene matches: 8. CDR3 length equals 15 residues.

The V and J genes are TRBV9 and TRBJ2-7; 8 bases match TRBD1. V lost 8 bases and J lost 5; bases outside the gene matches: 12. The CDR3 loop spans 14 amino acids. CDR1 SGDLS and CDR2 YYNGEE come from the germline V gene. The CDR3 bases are TGTGCCAGGACAGAGGGGGACAGGTTCCACGAGCAGTACTTC. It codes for CARTEGDRFHEQYF. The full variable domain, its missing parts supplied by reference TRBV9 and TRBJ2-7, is DSGVTQTPKHLITATGQRVTLRCSPRSGDLSVYWYQQSLDQGLQFLIQYYNGEERAKGNILERFSAQQFPDLHSELNLSSLELGDSALYFCARTEGDRFHEQYFGPGTRLTVT.

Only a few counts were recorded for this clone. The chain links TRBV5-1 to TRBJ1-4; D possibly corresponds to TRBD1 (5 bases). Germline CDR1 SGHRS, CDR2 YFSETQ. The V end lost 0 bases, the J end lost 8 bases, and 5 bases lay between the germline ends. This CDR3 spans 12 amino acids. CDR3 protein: CASSLDREKLFF. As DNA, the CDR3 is TGCGCCAGCAGCTTGGACAGGGAAAAACTGTTTTTT.

The CDR3 DNA is TGTGCCAGCAGTGCTCTCTCCTACGAGCAGTACTTC. Its protein product is CASSALSYEQYF. J is TRBJ2-7 and V is TRBV2; D gene ambiguous. The CDR3 length is 12 residues. V gave up 4 bases and J gave up 0 bases, with 4 bases separating them. Germline assignment: CDR1 SNHLY and CDR2 FYNNEI.

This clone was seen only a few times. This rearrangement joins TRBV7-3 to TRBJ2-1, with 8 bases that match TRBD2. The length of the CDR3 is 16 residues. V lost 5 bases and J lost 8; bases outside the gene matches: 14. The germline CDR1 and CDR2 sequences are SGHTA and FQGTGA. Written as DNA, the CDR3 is TGTGCCAGCAGCCCCGGGACTAGTTGGCTGAGCGATGAGCAGTTCTTC. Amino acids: CASSPGTSWLSDEQFF.

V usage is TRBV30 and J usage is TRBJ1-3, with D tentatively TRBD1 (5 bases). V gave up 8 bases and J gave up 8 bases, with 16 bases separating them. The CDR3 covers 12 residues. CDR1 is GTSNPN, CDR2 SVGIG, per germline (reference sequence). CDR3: CALTIGADTIYF. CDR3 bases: TGTGCCCTTACAATCGGGGCTGACACCATATATTTT. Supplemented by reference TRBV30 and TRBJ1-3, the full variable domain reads SQTIHQWPATLVQPVGSPLSLECTVEGTSNPNLYWYRQAAGRGLQLLFYSVGIGQISSEVPQNLSASRPQDRQFILSSKKLLLSDSGFYLCALTIGADTIYFGEGSWLTVV.

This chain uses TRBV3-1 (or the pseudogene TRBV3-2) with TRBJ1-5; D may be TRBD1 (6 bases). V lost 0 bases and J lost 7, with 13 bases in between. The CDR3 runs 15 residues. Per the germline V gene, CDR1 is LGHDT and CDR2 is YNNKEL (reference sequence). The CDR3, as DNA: TGTGCCAGCAGCCAAGATATCGGGGGCAGGCAGCCCCAGCATTTT. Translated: CASSQDIGGRQPQHF.

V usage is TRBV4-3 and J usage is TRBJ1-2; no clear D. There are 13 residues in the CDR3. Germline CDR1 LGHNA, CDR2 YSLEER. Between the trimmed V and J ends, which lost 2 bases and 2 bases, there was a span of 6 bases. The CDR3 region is CASSQQSNYGYTF. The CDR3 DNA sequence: TGCGCCAGCAGCCAACAGAGCAACTATGGCTACACCTTC.

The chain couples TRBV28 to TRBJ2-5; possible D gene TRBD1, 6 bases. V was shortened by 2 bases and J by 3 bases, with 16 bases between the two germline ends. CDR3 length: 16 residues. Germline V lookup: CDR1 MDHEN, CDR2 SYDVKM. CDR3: CASSLKKGQPKETQYF. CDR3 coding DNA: TGTGCCAGCAGTTTAAAGAAAGGACAGCCTAAAGAGACCCAGTACTTC.

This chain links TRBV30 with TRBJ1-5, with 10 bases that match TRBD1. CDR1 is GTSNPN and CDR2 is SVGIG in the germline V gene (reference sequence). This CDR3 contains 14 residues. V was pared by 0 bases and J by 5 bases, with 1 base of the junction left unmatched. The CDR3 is CAWSVGTGDQPQHF. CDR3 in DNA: TGTGCCTGGAGTGTAGGGACAGGGGATCAGCCCCAGCATTTT. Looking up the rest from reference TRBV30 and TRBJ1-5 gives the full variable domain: SQTIHQWPATLVQPVGSPLSLECTVEGTSNPNLYWYRQAAGRGLQLLFYSVGIGQISSEVPQNLSASRPQDRQFILSSKKLLLSDSGFYLCAWSVGTGDQPQHFGDGTRLSIL.

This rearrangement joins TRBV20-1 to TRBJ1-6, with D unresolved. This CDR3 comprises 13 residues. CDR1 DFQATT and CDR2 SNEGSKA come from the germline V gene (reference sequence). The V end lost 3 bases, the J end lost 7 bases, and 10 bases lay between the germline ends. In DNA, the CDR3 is TGCAGTGCTAGTGGTGCCGGGAATTCACCCCTCCACTTT. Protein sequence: CSASGAGNSPLHF.

CDR3 region: CARLRPHSYEQYF. The CDR3 nucleotides read TGTGCCAGACTGAGACCCCACTCCTACGAGCAGTACTTC. The gene calls are TRBV6-5 and TRBJ2-7; D is undetermined. Trimming left V 9 bases short and J 0 bases short, with 12 bases between. Germline V lookup: CDR1 MNHEY, CDR2 SVGAGI. The CDR3 has 13 residues.

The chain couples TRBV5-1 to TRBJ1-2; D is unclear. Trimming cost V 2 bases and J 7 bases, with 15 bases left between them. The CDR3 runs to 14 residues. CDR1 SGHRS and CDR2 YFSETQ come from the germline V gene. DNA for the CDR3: TGCGCCAGCAGCTTATCTGACGGGAGAGGTGGCTACACCTTC. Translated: CASSLSDGRGGYTF.

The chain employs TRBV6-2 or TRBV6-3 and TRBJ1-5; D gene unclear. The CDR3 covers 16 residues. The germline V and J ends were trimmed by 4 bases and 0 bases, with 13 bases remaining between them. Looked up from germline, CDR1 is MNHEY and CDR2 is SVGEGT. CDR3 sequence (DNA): TGTGCCAGCAGTTCCCGACGAATAGATAGCAATCAGCCCCAGCATTTT. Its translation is CASSSRRIDSNQPQHF.

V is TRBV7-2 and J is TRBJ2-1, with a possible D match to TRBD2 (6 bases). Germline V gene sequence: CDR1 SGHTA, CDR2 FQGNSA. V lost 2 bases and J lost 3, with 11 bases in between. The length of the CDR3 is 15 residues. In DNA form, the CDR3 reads TGTGCCAGCAGCTTACGCGGGGTCGGCTACAATGAGCAGTTCTTC. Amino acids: CASSLRGVGYNEQFF.

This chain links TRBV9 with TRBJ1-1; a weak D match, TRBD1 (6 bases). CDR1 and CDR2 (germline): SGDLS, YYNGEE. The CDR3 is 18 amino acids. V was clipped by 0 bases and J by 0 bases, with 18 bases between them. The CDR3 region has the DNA TGTGCCAGCAGCGTAGATTTAGGGGAGGGACAATTGAACACTGAAGCTTTCTTT. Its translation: CASSVDLGEGQLNTEAFF.

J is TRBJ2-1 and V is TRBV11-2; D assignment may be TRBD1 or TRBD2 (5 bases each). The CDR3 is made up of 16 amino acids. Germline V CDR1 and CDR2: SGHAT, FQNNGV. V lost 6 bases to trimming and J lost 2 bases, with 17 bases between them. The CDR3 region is CASSLRGSGTYNEQFF. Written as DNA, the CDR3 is TGTGCCAGCAGTCTGAGGGGAAGTGGCACCTACAATGAGCAGTTCTTC.

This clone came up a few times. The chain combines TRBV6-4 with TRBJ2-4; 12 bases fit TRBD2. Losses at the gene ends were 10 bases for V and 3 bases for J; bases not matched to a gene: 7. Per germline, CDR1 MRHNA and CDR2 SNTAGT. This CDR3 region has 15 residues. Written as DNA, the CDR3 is TGTGCCACTCCTAGCGGGAGGGCCCTCAAAAACATTCAGTACTTC. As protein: CATPSGRALKNIQYF.

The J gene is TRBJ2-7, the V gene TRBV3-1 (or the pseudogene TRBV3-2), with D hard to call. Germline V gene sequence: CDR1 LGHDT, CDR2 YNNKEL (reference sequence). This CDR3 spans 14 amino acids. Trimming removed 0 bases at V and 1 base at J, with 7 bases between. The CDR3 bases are TGTGCCAGCAGCCAAGACAGAATGTCCTACGAGCAGTACTTC. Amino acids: CASSQDRMSYEQYF.

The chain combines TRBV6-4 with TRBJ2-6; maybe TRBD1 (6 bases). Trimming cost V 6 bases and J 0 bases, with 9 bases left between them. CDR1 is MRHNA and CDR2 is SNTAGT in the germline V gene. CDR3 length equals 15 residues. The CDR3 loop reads CASSTGSSGANVLTF. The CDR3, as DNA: TGTGCCAGCAGCACAGGGTCCTCTGGGGCCAACGTCCTGACTTTC.

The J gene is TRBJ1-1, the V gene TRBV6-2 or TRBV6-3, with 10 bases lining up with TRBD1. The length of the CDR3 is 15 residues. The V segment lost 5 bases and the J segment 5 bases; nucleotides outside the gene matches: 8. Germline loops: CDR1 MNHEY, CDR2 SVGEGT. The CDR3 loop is CASSSYGQGGTEAFF. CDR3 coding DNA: TGTGCCAGCAGTAGTTACGGACAGGGGGGAACTGAAGCTTTCTTT.